The source of this TCR beta chain is a study of Graves' ophthalmopathy and Graves' hyperthyroidism. This clonotype has a count of ten or more. Ophthalmopathy-affected donors exhibited moderate-to-severe activity, CAS ≥3, NOSPECS ≥4, and duration under 3 months. Certain patients were not enrolled. These were patients with other autoimmune diseases, uncontrolled infections, pregnancy or lactation. The evidence that diagnosis relied on was clinical symptoms, serum thyroxine, TRAb, thyroid ultrasound and orbital computed tomography. The source of the PBMCs was about 10 ml of fresh peripheral blood. J was trimmed by 5 bases and V by 0 bases; bases with no gene match: 13. This CDR3 has 17 residues. Germline CDR1 and CDR2: SGHRS and YFSETQ. The TCR beta CDR3 regions underwent amplification from RNA transcripts. HTBI primers served in a first-round RT-PCR, which a second-round multiplex PCR followed. TCRdb independently ran MiXCR on the multiplex PCR reads; one entry per CDR3 protein. The sample has 170,000 or so distinct CDR3 sequences; about 40% are singletons.

This clonotype originated in a woman aged 40 to 50 with Graves' ophthalmopathy. Sequenced: peripheral blood. V usage is TRBV5-1 and J usage is TRBJ1-1, with 7 nucleotides matching TRBD1. In nucleotides, the CDR3 is TGCGCCAGCAGCTTGGGTAGGGGGCAGGTAGTTCCGACTGAAGCTTTCTTT. It codes for CASSLGRGQVVPTEAFF.